This is a list of T cell receptor beta chains from one sample in a study of T cell responses to AZD1222 COVID-19 vaccine. Profiled with immunoSEQ multiplex PCR; TCRdb holds only in-frame clones, not every one. The sample includes roughly 160,000 clones, 94% of them seen just once. The source was peripheral blood, collected on day 0 of AZD1222 vaccination. The receptors come from an adult in good health. CDR3s include the opening cysteine and the closing phenylalanine or tryptophan. D genes are given only for firm matches. For some rows the clone size is stated as once, few or many, or as a class when expanded; others skip it.

>TRBV7-9|-|-|TRBJ2-1
TGTGCCAGCAGCTTAGCGTGGGCTAGCGCCTACAATGAGCAGTTCTTC
CASSLAWASAYNEQFF
>TRBV5-4|-|-|TRBJ2-2
TGTGCCAGCAGCTTGGCGGGATCTACCCCCGGGGAGCTGTTTTTT
CASSLAGSTPGELFF
>TRBV3-1/TRBV3-2|-|-|TRBJ2-1
TGTGCCAGCAGCCAAGATCGGACGGCTGAGCAGTTCTTC
CASSQDRTAEQFF
>TRBV19|TRBD1|-|TRBJ1-1
TGTGCCAGTAGTGAACAGGGGGGGTGGTATCGCTTCTTT
CASSEQGGWYRFF
>TRBV3-1/TRBV3-2|-|-|TRBJ1-1
TGTGCCAGCAGCCAACCTAAAGGACACTCGAACACTGAAGCTTTCTTT
CASSQPKGHSNTEAFF
>TRBV19|TRBD1|-|TRBJ1-4
TGTGCCAGTATGGCCAGGGGACAGGGGAGAAAACTGTTTTTT
CASMARGQGRKLFF
>TRBV6-5|-|once|TRBJ1-1
TGTGCCAGCAACCTCGGCAGGGTGAACACTGAAGCTTTCTTT
CASNLGRVNTEAFF
>TRBV29-1|TRBD1|-|TRBJ1-1
TGCAGCGTTGACATGACAGGGGGTGAAGCTTTCTTT
CSVDMTGGEAFF
>TRBV6-5|-|-|TRBJ2-2
TGTGCCAGCAGTTACCGCATAGGGAACACCGGGGAGCTGTTTTTT
CASSYRIGNTGELFF
>TRBV6-5|-|-|TRBJ2-7
TGTGCCAGCAGCGGGACTGGAAGCTCCTACGAGCAGTACTTC
CASSGTGSSYEQYF
>TRBV5-6|-|-|TRBJ2-7
TGTGCCAGCAGCGAACTGGGGGGTCGAGGGGTGTTCTACGAGCAGTACTTC
CASSELGGRGVFYEQYF
>TRBV7-2|-|-|TRBJ1-2
TGTGCCAGCAGCCAGAACCGTTTGTCGGGCTACACCTTC
CASSQNRLSGYTF
>TRBV7-9|TRBD2|-|TRBJ2-3
TGTGCCAGCAGCTCTACGGGACTAAGCACAGATACGCAGTATTTT
CASSSTGLSTDTQYF
>TRBV7-8|TRBD1|-|TRBJ2-7
TGTGCCAGCAGCGCCCGGACAGGCTACGAGCAGTACTTC
CASSARTGYEQYF
>TRBV28|-|-|TRBJ1-2
TGTGCCAGCAGTCGTCAGGAGAACTATGGCTACACCTTC
CASSRQENYGYTF
>TRBV19|-|-|TRBJ1-5
TGTGCCAGTAGGACGGACGATCAGCCCCAGCATTTT
CASRTDDQPQHF
>TRBV6-4|TRBD1|-|TRBJ2-3
TGTGCCAGCAGTGACTCGACAGGGGGCCCAGATACGCAGTATTTT
CASSDSTGGPDTQYF
>TRBV6-5|-|-|TRBJ1-1
TGTGCCAGTAAAACCCAGGATACGAACACTGAAGCTTTCTTT
CASKTQDTNTEAFF
>TRBV4-2|TRBD2|-|TRBJ2-2
TGTGCCAGCAGGACTAGCGGCCCGAACACCGGGGAGCTGTTTTTT
CASRTSGPNTGELFF
>TRBV5-4|-|-|TRBJ1-2
TGTGCCAGCAGTCTCTCGGACAGTGTCTATGGCTACACCTTC
CASSLSDSVYGYTF
>TRBV28|TRBD1|-|TRBJ1-5
TGTGCCAGCAGCGACAGGGAGGATCAGCCCCAGCATTTT
CASSDREDQPQHF
>TRBV30|TRBD1|once|TRBJ2-1
TGTGCCTGGACCTCGGGGACAGGTCTCGATGAGCAGTTCTTC
CAWTSGTGLDEQFF
>TRBV27|-|-|TRBJ1-5
TGTGCCAGCAGCTATAATACAGGGTGGAATCAGCCCCAGCATTTT
CASSYNTGWNQPQHF
>TRBV19|-|-|TRBJ1-2
TGTGCCAGTAACATCGTCGGGGCAGGTAGTTATGGCTACACCTTC
CASNIVGAGSYGYTF
>TRBV6-5|-|-|TRBJ2-7
TGTGCCAGCAGTCCACGGAGTCAGGGACGGCGGGAGCAGTACTTC
CASSPRSQGRREQYF
>TRBV19|TRBD2|-|TRBJ2-1
TGTGCCAGTAGTATTTCTAGCGGGAGCTATGAGCAGTTCTTC
CASSISSGSYEQFF
>TRBV10-1|-|-|TRBJ2-2
TGCGCCAGCAGAGTTTCAGAATACGGGGAGCTGTTTTTT
CASRVSEYGELFF
>TRBV10-3|TRBD2|few|TRBJ2-1
TGTGCCATCGGGGCCGGTGGACTAGCGGGAGACGAGCAGTTCTTC
CAIGAGGLAGDEQFF
>TRBV7-3|-|-|TRBJ2-7
TGTGCCAGCAGCTTAAGGTCCGGGACGGACTACGAGCAGTACTTC
CASSLRSGTDYEQYF
>TRBV12-3/TRBV12-4|-|-|TRBJ2-2
TGTGCCAGCAGTCCCAGCCTTCCCGGGGAGCTGTTTTTT
CASSPSLPGELFF
>TRBV28|-|once|TRBJ2-1
TGTGCCAGCAGACTAGGGGGGGGCAATGAGCAGTTCTTC
CASRLGGGNEQFF